This entry is about one T cell receptor (beta chain). Its specificity is unknown. TCRdb analysed the RT-PCR reads with MiXCR anew, one entry per CDR3 protein. The sample contains about 650,000 distinct CDR3 sequences, about 15% of which appear only once. These data come from a study of response to subunit inactivated influenza vaccine. Study-wide results and limits: New T cells are recruited in small numbers by each seasonal influenza vaccination, according to the authors' suggestion.

Trimming took 2 bases from V and 7 from J, leaving 12 bases between them. This CDR3 is built from 13 residues. Germline V gene lookup returns CDR1 SGHTA and CDR2 FQGTGA. The material was PBMCs from blood, obtained 11 to 12 days after vaccination. This TCR derives from a man in his fifties or sixties who received an inactivated influenza vaccine. This chain joins TRBV7-3 and TRBJ2-7, with D perhaps TRBD2 (6 bases). The CDR3 loop reads CASSLWAAGEQYF. In nucleotides, the CDR3 is TGTGCCAGCAGCTTATGGGCGGCGGGGGAGCAGTACTTC.